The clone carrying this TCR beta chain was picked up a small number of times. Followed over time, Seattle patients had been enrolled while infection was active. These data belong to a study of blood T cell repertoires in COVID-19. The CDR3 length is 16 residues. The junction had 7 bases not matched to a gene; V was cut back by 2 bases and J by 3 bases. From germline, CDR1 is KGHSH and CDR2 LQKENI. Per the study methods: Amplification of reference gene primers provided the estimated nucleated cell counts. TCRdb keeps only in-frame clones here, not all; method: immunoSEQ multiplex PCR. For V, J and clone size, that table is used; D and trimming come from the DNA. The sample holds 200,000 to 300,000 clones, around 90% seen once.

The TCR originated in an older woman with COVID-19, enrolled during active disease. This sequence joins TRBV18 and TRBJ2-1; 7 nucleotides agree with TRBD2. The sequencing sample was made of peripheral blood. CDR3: CASSPGVTGGYNEQFF. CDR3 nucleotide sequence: TGTGCCAGCTCACCAGGAGTGACGGGAGGCTACAATGAGCAGTTCTTC.